The rows below give T cell receptor beta chains drawn from one sample of a study of cytomegalovirus exposure and HLA in healthy donors. Data came from immunoSEQ multiplex PCR; TCRdb stores just in-frame clones and leaves some out. This table holds approximately 100,000 clones, more than 80% found once. Input material: PBMCs. The receptors come from a man younger than 40 in good health and CMV-seronegative. CDR3s include the opening cysteine and the closing phenylalanine or tryptophan. Each record gives: J gene, clone size, V gene, D gene, CDR3 length, CDR3 DNA, CDR3 protein. A D gene is named only where the DNA matches it firmly. Rows may omit the clone size; those that give it use once, few, many or a size class.

j_call: TRBJ1-1
clone_size: -
v_call: TRBV6-8
d_call: TRBD1
cdr3_length: 16
cdr3_nt: TGTGCCAGCAGTTACAGATCCGGGACAGGGGGCACTGAAGCTTTCTTT
cdr3_aa: CASSYRSGTGGTEAFF

j_call: TRBJ1-4
clone_size: once
v_call: TRBV27
d_call: TRBD1
cdr3_length: 14
cdr3_nt: TGTGCCAGCAGTCCCCGGGACAGCAATGAAAAACTGTTTTTT
cdr3_aa: CASSPRDSNEKLFF

j_call: TRBJ2-3
clone_size: -
v_call: TRBV5-1
d_call: -
cdr3_length: 15
cdr3_nt: TGCGCCAGCAGGGTGACGGTGGGGCGCACAGATACGCAGTATTTT
cdr3_aa: CASRVTVGRTDTQYF

j_call: TRBJ2-1
clone_size: few
v_call: TRBV30
d_call: TRBD2
cdr3_length: 13
cdr3_nt: TGTGCCTGGTCCCTAGCGGGGGGGCCTGAAAAGTTCTTC
cdr3_aa: CAWSLAGGPEKFF

j_call: TRBJ1-2
clone_size: -
v_call: TRBV7-8
d_call: -
cdr3_length: 11
cdr3_nt: TGTGCCAGCCGCGGGAAATATGGCTACACCTTC
cdr3_aa: CASRGKYGYTF

j_call: TRBJ1-5
clone_size: -
v_call: TRBV7-9
d_call: TRBD1
cdr3_length: 15
cdr3_nt: TGTGCCAGCAGTCAGGACAGGGAGGGCAATCAGCCCCAGCATTTT
cdr3_aa: CASSQDREGNQPQHF

j_call: TRBJ1-1
clone_size: -
v_call: TRBV27
d_call: -
cdr3_length: 13
cdr3_nt: TGTGCCAGCAGTCTCGGACAGAACACTGAAGCTTTCTTT
cdr3_aa: CASSLGQNTEAFF

j_call: TRBJ2-3
clone_size: -
v_call: TRBV30
d_call: TRBD2
cdr3_length: 14
cdr3_nt: TGTGCCTGGCGGTCCGGGAGGGGCCCAGATACGCAGTATTTT
cdr3_aa: CAWRSGRGPDTQYF

j_call: TRBJ2-2
clone_size: once
v_call: TRBV30
d_call: TRBD2
cdr3_length: 13
cdr3_nt: TGTGCCGGAACAAGCGGGAGACCCGGGGAGCTGTTTTTT
cdr3_aa: CAGTSGRPGELFF

j_call: TRBJ2-6
clone_size: few
v_call: TRBV4-3
d_call: -
cdr3_length: 20
cdr3_nt: TGCGCCAGCAGCCAAGATCTAGTGGGGGGAGGTCGCTCTGGGGCCAACGTCCTGACTTTC
cdr3_aa: CASSQDLVGGGRSGANVLTF

j_call: TRBJ1-4
clone_size: -
v_call: TRBV9
d_call: TRBD1
cdr3_length: 16
cdr3_nt: TGTGCCAGCAGCGTAGAGGGAGGGACAGGGCGTGAAAAACTGTTTTTT
cdr3_aa: CASSVEGGTGREKLFF

j_call: TRBJ2-1
clone_size: -
v_call: TRBV28
d_call: TRBD2
cdr3_length: 14
cdr3_nt: TGTGCCAGCAATACCCCCGGGAGGAACAATGAGCAGTTCTTC
cdr3_aa: CASNTPGRNNEQFF

j_call: TRBJ2-7
clone_size: -
v_call: TRBV5-1
d_call: TRBD2
cdr3_length: 15
cdr3_nt: TGCGCCAGCAGCTCTTCACTAGCGGGAGCCTACGAGCAGTACTTC
cdr3_aa: CASSSSLAGAYEQYF

j_call: TRBJ2-3
clone_size: -
v_call: TRBV12-5
d_call: -
cdr3_length: 13
cdr3_nt: TGTGCTAGTCGGAGCGGAACGGATGGGTACCAGTATTTT
cdr3_aa: CASRSGTDGYQYF

j_call: TRBJ2-3
clone_size: once
v_call: TRBV2
d_call: TRBD1
cdr3_length: 16
cdr3_nt: TGTGCCAGCAGTTTTGACAGGGCGCGTGGCACAGATACGCAGTATTTT
cdr3_aa: CASSFDRARGTDTQYF

j_call: TRBJ2-7
clone_size: -
v_call: TRBV5-1
d_call: TRBD2
cdr3_length: 13
cdr3_nt: TGCGCCAGCAGCTCGACTAGCTCCGGGGAGCAGTACTTC
cdr3_aa: CASSSTSSGEQYF

j_call: TRBJ2-5
clone_size: -
v_call: TRBV2
d_call: TRBD2
cdr3_length: 16
cdr3_nt: TGTGCCAGCAGATTATCGAGCGGGGGCCGAGCGGAGACCCAGTACTTC
cdr3_aa: CASRLSSGGRAETQYF

j_call: TRBJ2-3
clone_size: -
v_call: TRBV27
d_call: TRBD2
cdr3_length: 16
cdr3_nt: TGTGCCAGCTCTCCCCGGGGCCTAGCGGGAGCAGATACGCAGTATTTT
cdr3_aa: CASSPRGLAGADTQYF

j_call: TRBJ2-7
clone_size: -
v_call: TRBV28
d_call: -
cdr3_length: 15
cdr3_nt: TGTGCCAGCAGTCCTCTCTTGACAGACTCCTACGAGCAGTACTTC
cdr3_aa: CASSPLLTDSYEQYF

j_call: TRBJ2-5
clone_size: -
v_call: TRBV5-4
d_call: TRBD2
cdr3_length: 16
cdr3_nt: TGTGCCAGCAGCTTGGGGCTAGCGGGGGACCAAGAGACCCAGTACTTC
cdr3_aa: CASSLGLAGDQETQYF

j_call: TRBJ2-7
clone_size: -
v_call: TRBV5-1
d_call: TRBD2
cdr3_length: 16
cdr3_nt: TGCGCCAGCAGCCTGGGGGCTAGCGGGAGTCCCTACGAGCAGTACTTC
cdr3_aa: CASSLGASGSPYEQYF

j_call: TRBJ2-3
clone_size: -
v_call: TRBV11-3
d_call: -
cdr3_length: 14
cdr3_nt: TGTGCCAGCAGCTTATGGGCCAGCACAGATACGCAGTATTTT
cdr3_aa: CASSLWASTDTQYF

j_call: TRBJ2-3
clone_size: -
v_call: TRBV5-4
d_call: TRBD2
cdr3_length: 16
cdr3_nt: TGTGCCAGCAGCTTATTAGCGGGGCGAAGCACAGATACGCAGTATTTT
cdr3_aa: CASSLLAGRSTDTQYF

j_call: TRBJ2-7
clone_size: few
v_call: TRBV5-1
d_call: -
cdr3_length: 12
cdr3_nt: TGCGCCAGCAGGGCAGAAGACTACGAGCAGTACTTC
cdr3_aa: CASRAEDYEQYF

j_call: TRBJ1-1
clone_size: -
v_call: TRBV4-1
d_call: TRBD1
cdr3_length: 14
cdr3_nt: TGCGCCAGCAGCCGGATACAGGGGGCAACTGAAGCTTTCTTT
cdr3_aa: CASSRIQGATEAFF

j_call: TRBJ2-7
clone_size: -
v_call: TRBV5-6
d_call: -
cdr3_length: 18
cdr3_nt: TGTGCCAGCAGCTCCCGAAGCGATTCAATTTTAATCGGCTACGAGCAGTACTTC
cdr3_aa: CASSSRSDSILIGYEQYF

j_call: TRBJ2-1
clone_size: -
v_call: TRBV19
d_call: -
cdr3_length: 16
cdr3_nt: TGTGCCAGTAGTGCGAAGGGGCTGAGCTGGTACAATGAGCAGTTCTTC
cdr3_aa: CASSAKGLSWYNEQFF

j_call: TRBJ1-5
clone_size: -
v_call: TRBV4-3
d_call: -
cdr3_length: 14
cdr3_nt: TGCGCCAGCAGCCAAGATGCGAGGGCGCAGCCCCAGCATTTT
cdr3_aa: CASSQDARAQPQHF

j_call: TRBJ2-7
clone_size: -
v_call: TRBV27
d_call: TRBD2
cdr3_length: 16
cdr3_nt: TGTGCCAGCATGAGGACTAGCGGGAGTAGCACCTACGAGCAGTACTTC
cdr3_aa: CASMRTSGSSTYEQYF

j_call: TRBJ1-6
clone_size: -
v_call: TRBV30
d_call: TRBD1
cdr3_length: 13
cdr3_nt: TGTGTCGGGACAGCCTCCTATAATTCACCCCTCCACTTT
cdr3_aa: CVGTASYNSPLHF

j_call: TRBJ2-5
clone_size: -
v_call: TRBV19
d_call: TRBD1
cdr3_length: 15
cdr3_nt: TGTGCCAGTAGTATAAGTGGGACAGCCCCGGAGACCCAGTACTTC
cdr3_aa: CASSISGTAPETQYF

j_call: TRBJ2-2
clone_size: few
v_call: TRBV5-1
d_call: TRBD2
cdr3_length: 14
cdr3_nt: TGCGCCAGCAGCTTTCCGGGAGGTTCCGGGGAGCTGTTTTTT
cdr3_aa: CASSFPGGSGELFF